These T cell receptor beta chains were read from a single sample in a study of blood T cell repertoires in COVID-19. TCRdb keeps only in-frame clones here, not all; method: immunoSEQ multiplex PCR. The data hold 130,000 or so clones, with about 86% observed a single time. Sequenced sample: peripheral blood. These receptor sequences come from a woman in her sixties or seventies with acute or convalescent COVID-19. Each CDR3 is given without its conserved first and last residue.

TRBV6-2/TRBV6-3	TRBJ2-7	15	ASSYAQPIAQPGEQY
TRBV5-4	TRBJ2-5	14	ASSWGTSVFQETQY
TRBV5-1	TRBJ2-2	16	ASSLGRRTGGITGELF
TRBV2	TRBJ1-1	10	ASRPGGTEAF
TRBV2	TRBJ1-4	13	ASSEAWAGKEKLF
TRBV4-1	TRBJ2-7	13	ASSLGTSGSYEQY
TRBV7-6	TRBJ2-2	14	ASSLAGQGSAGELF
TRBV5-5	TRBJ1-4	15	ASTRTRPVATNEKLF
TRBV11-3	TRBJ2-5	13	ASSLGDRGPETQY
TRBV6-5	TRBJ2-7	11	ASRRDNSYEQY
TRBV11-2	TRBJ1-4	12	ASSSGTGNEKLF
TRBV7-2	TRBJ2-1	14	ASIPGPGSSYNEQF
TRBV21-1	TRBJ1-1	12	ASSKDRINTEAF
TRBV27	TRBJ2-1	11	ASTLGTGNEQF
TRBV19	TRBJ2-3	14	ASRQQAGARPDTQY
TRBV10-3	TRBJ1-5	11	AISEIVNQPQH
TRBV2	TRBJ1-4	10	AFRQGNEKLF
TRBV12-3/TRBV12-4	TRBJ2-3	10	ASSFVRDTQY
TRBV28	TRBJ1-2	14	ASRTGGAFGRYGYT
TRBV6-5	TRBJ1-3	13	ASSYRGQSGNTIY
TRBV9	TRBJ2-1	13	ASSVASIGGNEQF
TRBV13	TRBJ2-3	15	ASSLRAGTTSTDTQY
TRBV10-3	TRBJ2-3	15	AISDSLSGGPPDTQY
TRBV4-2	TRBJ1-2	14	ASSQDQQDINYGYT
TRBV15	TRBJ2-7	13	ATSRGGQGEYEQY
TRBV5-1	TRBJ1-5	18	ASSREGARSVGSSNQPQH
TRBV3-1/TRBV3-2	TRBJ2-1	14	ASSRSGTGGSYEQF
TRBV14	TRBJ1-2	12	ASSQVQGADGYT
TRBV3-1/TRBV3-2	TRBJ2-2	16	ASSQERPLTGIAGELF
TRBV5-6	TRBJ2-5	11	ASGLAGQETQY
TRBV10-3	TRBJ2-6	13	AITHYNSGANVLT
TRBV5-4	TRBJ1-1	13	ASSLAGSGYTEAF
TRBV28	TRBJ1-3	12	ASILRGLGNTIY
TRBV6-5	TRBJ2-7	11	ASSRGAGYEQY
TRBV14	TRBJ2-1	16	ASSHGSSGGAGFHEQF
TRBV11-2	TRBJ2-1	15	ASSLDGTGLAFNEQF
TRBV6-1	TRBJ1-6	12	ASWPSSYNSPLH
TRBV28	TRBJ1-2	15	ASSPQTQAGANYGYT
TRBV4-2	TRBJ2-1	20	ASSQEILASGGLGRSYNEQF
TRBV2	TRBJ2-3	12	ASRNLKGGDTQY
TRBV5-1	TRBJ1-2	14	ASSLVQDPTFYGYT
TRBV5-1	TRBJ2-2	14	ASSPPSGGAIGELF
TRBV6-5	TRBJ2-7	12	ASRGGQGYYEQY
TRBV4-1	TRBJ2-7	13	ASSQGGGTPYEQY
TRBV6-4	TRBJ2-7	15	ASSDTIRQGSSYEQY
TRBV6-1	TRBJ2-6	16	ASSEGTLPYSGANVLT
TRBV5-1	TRBJ2-1	13	ASSSGTSGGPRRF
TRBV4-1	TRBJ2-3	12	ASSRQGATDTQY
TRBV14	TRBJ2-7	13	ASSQAAGAPSGQY
TRBV30	TRBJ2-3	13	AWSVSAGGVDTQY
TRBV30	TRBJ2-5	12	AWSTAGGRETQY
TRBV9	TRBJ1-1	12	ASSVAQGGTEAF